This T cell receptor (beta chain) was recovered during a study of T cell responses to AZD1222 COVID-19 vaccine. Study results and limitations: A rise in Spike-specific TCR breadth and depth followed two AZD1222 doses. Spike-spanning, vaccine-associated CD4 TCRs were dominant at 160-218 and 743-854. Unmutated variant regions are reportedly the target of nearly half of TCRs that are spike-specific.

Concerning this clone: The target antigen is unknown.

Clones were read by immunoSEQ multiplex PCR, and TCRdb kept only the in-frame ones, dropping some. The sample lists approximately 220,000 clones, approximately 94% occurring once. There are 15 residues in the CDR3. Looked up from germline, CDR1 is WNHNN and CDR2 is SYGVQD (reference sequence). V was clipped by 5 bases and J by 0 bases, with 11 bases between them. This receptor was identified in an adult in good health. The input for sequencing was peripheral blood, taken on day 0 of MenACWY control vaccination. The chain combines TRBV10-1 with TRBJ1-3; D gene ambiguous. The CDR3 bases are TGCGCCAGCAGTCCTTCGGTACGCTCTGGAAACACCATATATTTT. Translating gives CASSPSVRSGNTIYF.